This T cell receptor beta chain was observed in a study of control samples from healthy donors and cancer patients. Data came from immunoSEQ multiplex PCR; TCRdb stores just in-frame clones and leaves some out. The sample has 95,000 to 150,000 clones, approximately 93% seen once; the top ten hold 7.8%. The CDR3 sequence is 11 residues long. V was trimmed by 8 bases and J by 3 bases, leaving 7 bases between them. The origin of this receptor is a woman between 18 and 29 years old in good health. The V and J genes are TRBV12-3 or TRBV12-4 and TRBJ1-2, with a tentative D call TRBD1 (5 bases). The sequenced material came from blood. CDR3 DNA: TGTGCCAGCCTGGGGGACTATGGCTACACCTTC. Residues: CASLGDYGYTF.